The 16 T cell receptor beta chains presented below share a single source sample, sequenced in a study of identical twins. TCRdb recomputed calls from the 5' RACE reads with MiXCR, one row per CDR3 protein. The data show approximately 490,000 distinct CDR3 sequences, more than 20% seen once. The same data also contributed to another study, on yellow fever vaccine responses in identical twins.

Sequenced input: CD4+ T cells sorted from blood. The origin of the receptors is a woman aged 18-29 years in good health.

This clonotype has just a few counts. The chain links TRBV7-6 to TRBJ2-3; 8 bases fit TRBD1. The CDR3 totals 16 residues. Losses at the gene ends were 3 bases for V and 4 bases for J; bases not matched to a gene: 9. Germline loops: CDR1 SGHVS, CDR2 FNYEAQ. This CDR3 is CASSFRPGGGADTQYF. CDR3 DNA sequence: TGTGCCAGCAGCTTCCGCCCAGGGGGCGGAGCAGATACGCAGTATTTT.

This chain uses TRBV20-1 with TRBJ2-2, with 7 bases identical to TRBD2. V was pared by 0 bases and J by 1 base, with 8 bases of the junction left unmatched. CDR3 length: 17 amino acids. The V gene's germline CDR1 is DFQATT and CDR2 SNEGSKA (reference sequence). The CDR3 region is CSARDPRDYVNTGELFF. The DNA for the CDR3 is TGCAGTGCTAGAGATCCCCGGGACTACGTGAACACCGGGGAGCTGTTTTTT.

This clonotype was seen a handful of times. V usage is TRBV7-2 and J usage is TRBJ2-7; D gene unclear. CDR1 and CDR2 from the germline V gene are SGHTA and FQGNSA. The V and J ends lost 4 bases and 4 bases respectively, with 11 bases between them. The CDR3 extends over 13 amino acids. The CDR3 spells CASSSPTVYEQYF. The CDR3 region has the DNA TGTGCCAGCAGCTCCCCGACGGTTTACGAGCAGTACTTC.

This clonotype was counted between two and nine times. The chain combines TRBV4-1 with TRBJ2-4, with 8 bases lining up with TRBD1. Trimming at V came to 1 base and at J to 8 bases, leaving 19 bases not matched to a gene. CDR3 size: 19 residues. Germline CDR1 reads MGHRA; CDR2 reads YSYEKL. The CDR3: CASSQGFIKGQGARDIQYF. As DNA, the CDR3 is TGCGCCAGCAGCCAAGGCTTTATTAAGGGGCAGGGGGCGAGAGACATTCAGTACTTC.

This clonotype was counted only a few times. CDR3 DNA sequence: TGCAGTGCTAGCGGGTTTAGCAATCAGCCCCAGCATTTT. Protein sequence: CSASGFSNQPQHF. This chain links TRBV20-1 with TRBJ1-5; unclear D gene. The CDR3 totals 13 residues. Germline V gene lookup returns CDR1 DFQATT and CDR2 SNEGSKA (reference sequence). V was shortened by 3 bases and J by 0 bases, with 6 bases between the two germline ends.

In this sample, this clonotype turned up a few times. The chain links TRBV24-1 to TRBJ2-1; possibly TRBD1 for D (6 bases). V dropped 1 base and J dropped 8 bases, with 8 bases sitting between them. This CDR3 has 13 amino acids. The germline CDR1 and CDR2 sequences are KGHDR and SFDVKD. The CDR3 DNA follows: TGTGCCACCAGTGATTTCTCAGGGGATGAGCAGTTCTTC. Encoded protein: CATSDFSGDEQFF.

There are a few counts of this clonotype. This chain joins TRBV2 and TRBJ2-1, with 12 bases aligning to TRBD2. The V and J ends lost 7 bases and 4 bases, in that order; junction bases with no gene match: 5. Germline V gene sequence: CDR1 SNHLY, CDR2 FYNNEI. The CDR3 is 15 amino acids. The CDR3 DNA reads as TGTGCCAGCACAGGACTAGCGGGGAGATACAATGAGCAGTTCTTC. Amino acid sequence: CASTGLAGRYNEQFF.

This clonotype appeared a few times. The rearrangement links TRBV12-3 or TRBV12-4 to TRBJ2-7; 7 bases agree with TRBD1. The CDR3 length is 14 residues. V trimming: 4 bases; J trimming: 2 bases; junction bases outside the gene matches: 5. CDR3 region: CASSWGQRTYEQYF. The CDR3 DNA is TGTGCCAGCAGTTGGGGACAGCGAACCTACGAGCAGTACTTC.

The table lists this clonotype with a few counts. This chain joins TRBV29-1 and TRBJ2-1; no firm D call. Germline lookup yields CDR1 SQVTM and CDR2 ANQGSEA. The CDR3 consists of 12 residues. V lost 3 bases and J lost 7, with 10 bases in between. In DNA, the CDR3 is TGCAGCGTTGATGATGGGTTGAATGAGCAGTTCTTC. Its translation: CSVDDGLNEQFF.

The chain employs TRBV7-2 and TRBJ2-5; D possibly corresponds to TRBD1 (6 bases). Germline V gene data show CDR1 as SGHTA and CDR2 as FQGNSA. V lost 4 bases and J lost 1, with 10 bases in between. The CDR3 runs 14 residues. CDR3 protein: CASSWQGPQETQYF. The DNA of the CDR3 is TGTGCCAGCAGCTGGCAGGGGCCCCAAGAGACCCAGTACTTC.

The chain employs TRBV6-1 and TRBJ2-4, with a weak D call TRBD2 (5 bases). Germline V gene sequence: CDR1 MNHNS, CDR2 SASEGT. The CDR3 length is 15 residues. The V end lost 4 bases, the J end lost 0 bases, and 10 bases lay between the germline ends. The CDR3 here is CASSARRIAKNIQYF. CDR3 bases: TGTGCCAGCAGTGCGCGGAGGATAGCCAAAAACATTCAGTACTTC.

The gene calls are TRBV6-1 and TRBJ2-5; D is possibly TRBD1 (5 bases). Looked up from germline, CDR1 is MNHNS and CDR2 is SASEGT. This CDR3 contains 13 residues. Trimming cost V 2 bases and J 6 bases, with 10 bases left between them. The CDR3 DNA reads TGTGCCAGCAGTGAATCCGACAGACAGACCCAGTACTTC. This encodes CASSESDRQTQYF.

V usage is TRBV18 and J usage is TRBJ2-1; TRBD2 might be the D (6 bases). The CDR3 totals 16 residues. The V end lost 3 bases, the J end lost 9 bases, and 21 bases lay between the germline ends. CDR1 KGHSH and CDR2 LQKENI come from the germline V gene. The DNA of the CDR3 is TGTGCCAGCTCACCCCGAGGACAAGGGGACTCGGGTGAGCAGTTCTTC. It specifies CASSPRGQGDSGEQFF.

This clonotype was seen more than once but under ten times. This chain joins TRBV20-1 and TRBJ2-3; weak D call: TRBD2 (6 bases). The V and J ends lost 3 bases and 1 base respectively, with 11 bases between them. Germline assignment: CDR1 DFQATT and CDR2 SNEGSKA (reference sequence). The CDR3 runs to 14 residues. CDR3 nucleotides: TGCAGTGCTAGTTGGCGGGGCCGCACAGATACGCAGTATTTT. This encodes CSASWRGRTDTQYF.

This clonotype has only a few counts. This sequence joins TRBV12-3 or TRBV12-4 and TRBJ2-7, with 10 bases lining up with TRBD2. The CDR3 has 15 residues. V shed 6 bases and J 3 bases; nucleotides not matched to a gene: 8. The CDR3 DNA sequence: TGTGCCAGCAGGCCTAGCGGGAGTTCAGGCTACGAGCAGTACTTC. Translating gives CASRPSGSSGYEQYF.

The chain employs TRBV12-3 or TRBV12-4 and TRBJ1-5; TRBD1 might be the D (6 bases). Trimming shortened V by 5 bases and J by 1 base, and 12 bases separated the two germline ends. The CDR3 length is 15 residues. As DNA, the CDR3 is TGTGCCAGCAGTAAACAGGGTTTGAGCAATCAGCCCCAGCATTTT. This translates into CASSKQGLSNQPQHF.